The 21 T cell receptor beta chains presented below share a single source sample, sequenced in a study of cytotoxic CD8 clonotypes in ibrutinib-treated CLL (dated by TCRdb to about 2021). The time point label for this specimen denotes: progressive disease on ibrutinib. The receptor library was made with the immunoSEQ multiplex PCR assay. TCRdb holds this immuneACCESS table with in-frame rearrangements only. Some clones are missing; in checked studies, unresolved V genes explain under half, and the rest has no known cause. The sample has about 39,000 clones on record, around 63% of them singletons. Approximately 7% of the sample lies in the top ten. The sample in question was PBMCs, obtained at disease progression, from a patient treated with ibrutinib. The source of these receptors is a human donor with chronic lymphocytic leukemia.

This chain joins TRBV7-9 and TRBJ2-5; the D is unclear. The CDR3 loop spans 15 amino acids. Per germline, CDR1 SEHNR and CDR2 FQNEAQ (reference sequence). V lost 5 bases to trimming and J lost 2 bases, with 15 bases between them. CDR3 in DNA: TGTGCCAGCAGCCCAGGTCACACGCAACAAGAGACCCAGTACTTC. Protein product: CASSPGHTQQETQYF.

This chain connects TRBV7-8 to TRBJ2-7; no reliable D call. Trimming shortened V by 5 bases and J by 2 bases, and 13 bases separated the two germline ends. Germline-derived CDR1 and CDR2 are SGHVS and FQNEAQ. The CDR3 has 14 residues. CDR3: CASSRPSGTYEQYF. CDR3 coding DNA: TGTGCCAGCAGCCGGCCCTCTGGCACCTACGAGCAGTACTTC.

This clone showed up just once. The chain couples TRBV4-2 to TRBJ2-3; 9 bases match TRBD2. The CDR3 has 16 residues. Trimming cost V 3 bases and J 1 base; bases outside gene matches: 5. The V gene's germline CDR1 is LGHNA and CDR2 YNFKEQ. CDR3 sequence reads: CASSQRRTSGTDTQYF. CDR3 bases: TGTGCCAGCAGCCAGCGCCGGACTAGCGGCACAGATACGCAGTATTTT.

This clone has a single count. This chain joins TRBV4-2 and TRBJ1-5; D possibly corresponds to TRBD1 (6 bases). The CDR3 runs 16 residues. The germline V gene has CDR1 LGHNA and CDR2 YNFKEQ. Between the trimmed V and J ends, which lost 4 bases and 3 bases, there was a span of 16 bases. The CDR3 DNA reads as TGTGCCAGCAGCCTCAGCGCCCAGGGGTCCAATCAGCCCCAGCATTTT. Its protein is CASSLSAQGSNQPQHF.

The chain is built from TRBV18 and TRBJ1-6; D is unclear. Deletions cut 2 bases from V and 3 bases from J, with 2 bases between. The CDR3 contains 13 residues. Germline-derived CDR1 and CDR2 are KGHSH and LQKENI. For the CDR3, the DNA is TGTGCCAGCTCACCAAACTATAATTCACCCCTCCACTTT. It codes for CASSPNYNSPLHF.

The V and J genes are TRBV19 and TRBJ2-7, with TRBD2 identical over 8 bases. V shed 5 bases, J shed 2 bases, and the junction held 5 bases outside the gene matches. From germline, CDR1 is LNHDA and CDR2 SQIVND (reference sequence). The CDR3 spans 14 residues. The CDR3 DNA is TGTGCCAGTAGTCCCCGGACTAGCCCCTACGAGCAGTACTTC. This encodes CASSPRTSPYEQYF.

J is TRBJ1-2 and V is TRBV20-1; 9 bases are shared with TRBD1. CDR1 and CDR2 from the germline V gene are DFQATT and SNEGSKA (reference sequence). V trimming: 6 bases; J trimming: 7 bases; junction bases outside the gene matches: 3. This CDR3 comprises 11 residues. The CDR3 reads CSAQQGAGYTF. The CDR3 DNA reads as TGCAGTGCCCAACAGGGGGCTGGCTACACCTTC.

V is TRBV7-8 and J is TRBJ2-1; D possibly corresponds to TRBD2 (5 bases). The germline V gene has CDR1 SGHVS and CDR2 FQNEAQ. CDR3 length: 16 residues. V lost 2 bases and J lost 7, with 18 bases in between. In nucleotides, the CDR3 is TGTGCCAGCAGCTTACCAAACCCACTAGGGATAAATGAGCAGTTCTTC. Translated, it gives CASSLPNPLGINEQFF.

This clone has a single count. The chain joins TRBV6-6 to TRBJ1-3; D is unclear. The CDR3 runs 15 residues. Germline CDR1 and CDR2: MNHNY and SVGAGI (reference sequence). V was trimmed by 4 bases and J by 4 bases, leaving 14 bases between them. The CDR3 bases are TGTGCCAGCAGTTCCCTCTCCGGGGTAGGAAACACCATATATTTT. This encodes CASSSLSGVGNTIYF.

This rearrangement joins TRBV29-1 to TRBJ2-1; tentatively, D is TRBD2 (6 bases). Germline lookup yields CDR1 SQVTM and CDR2 ANQGSEA. The germline V and J ends were trimmed by 3 bases and 7 bases, with 16 bases remaining between them. The CDR3 is 14 amino acids. The CDR3 reads CSVDRGGASNEQFF. In DNA form, the CDR3 reads TGCAGCGTTGATCGGGGAGGCGCGAGTAATGAGCAGTTCTTC.

The chain has TRBV10-1 and TRBJ2-6; 8 bases align to TRBD1. The germline CDR1 and CDR2 sequences are WNHNN and SYGVQD (reference sequence). V was pared by 8 bases and J by 3 bases, with 12 bases of the junction left unmatched. The CDR3 sequence is 17 residues long. The CDR3 region is CASSPSRGRDGANVLTF. In DNA form, the CDR3 reads TGCGCCAGCTCTCCGTCCAGGGGGCGCGATGGGGCCAACGTCCTGACTTTC.

The rearrangement joins TRBV11-3 to TRBJ1-5; unclear D gene. The CDR3 is made up of 16 amino acids. V gave up 7 bases and J gave up 2 bases, with 18 bases separating them. The germline V gene has CDR1 SGHNT and CDR2 YENEEA. Written as DNA, the CDR3 is TGTGCCAGCATTGGGTTAGGGCGGGATTGCAATCAGCCCCAGCATTTT. Translated: CASIGLGRDCNQPQHF.

This clone has just a few counts. The chain combines TRBV18 with TRBJ2-1; 7 bases agree with TRBD1. V lost 5 bases to trimming and J lost 10 bases; unmatched junction nucleotides: 5. This CDR3 has 12 amino acids. In germline, CDR1 is KGHSH, CDR2 LQKENI. The CDR3 DNA follows: TGTGCCAGCTCAAATAGGGGGCTCGAGCAGTTCTTC. Translation: CASSNRGLEQFF.

This sequence joins TRBV7-9 and TRBJ1-5; 9 nucleotides line up with TRBD1. The germline V gene has CDR1 SEHNR and CDR2 FQNEAQ (reference sequence). With 6 bases clipped from V and 2 bases from J, the junction kept 8 bases outside the gene matches. The CDR3 consists of 16 residues. This CDR3 reads CASSSGTGSGNQPQHF. The CDR3 DNA reads as TGTGCCAGCAGTTCCGGGACAGGGTCGGGCAATCAGCCCCAGCATTTT.

The CDR3, as DNA: TGCAGCGTGACGAGTTCAACTAATGAAAAACTGTTTTTT. It specifies CSVTSSTNEKLFF. The chain uses TRBV29-1 and TRBJ1-4; D call uncertain. The CDR3 sequence is 13 residues long. CDR1 and CDR2 (germline): SQVTM, ANQGSEA. Deletions cut 6 bases from V and 0 bases from J, with 8 bases between.

The chain carries TRBV5-1 and TRBJ2-5; perhaps TRBD1 as D (6 bases). The germline gives CDR1 SGHRS, CDR2 YFSETQ. The CDR3 extends over 15 amino acids. V was cut by 0 bases and J by 3 bases, with 12 bases left in between. The CDR3 loop reads CASSLAGGQKETQYF. In DNA form, the CDR3 reads TGCGCCAGCAGCTTGGCCGGTGGACAGAAAGAGACCCAGTACTTC.

The V gene is TRBV15, the J gene TRBJ2-7; D may be TRBD1 (8 bases). Per the germline V gene, CDR1 is LNHNV and CDR2 is YYDKDF (reference sequence). Trimming left V 2 bases short and J 5 bases short, with 13 bases between. CDR3 length equals 14 residues. The CDR3 DNA reads as TGTGCCACCAGCAGAAGGACAGGGAGGGACGAGCAGTACTTC. Protein: CATSRRTGRDEQYF.

This sequence joins TRBV30 and TRBJ1-2; no clear D. Germline CDR1 GTSNPN, CDR2 SVGIG (reference sequence). This CDR3 region has 13 residues. V was shortened by 7 bases and J by 0 bases, with 12 bases between the two germline ends. The CDR3 loop reads CASTSESNYGYTF. The DNA for the CDR3 is TGTGCCTCTACTTCCGAGTCTAACTATGGCTACACCTTC.

This clone showed up just once. The chain employs TRBV6-5 and TRBJ1-6; D unclear. This CDR3 has 12 residues. Trimming stripped 6 bases from V and 10 bases from J, with 10 bases between. Germline lookup yields CDR1 MNHEY and CDR2 SVGAGI. CDR3 coding DNA: TGTGCCAGCAGACACGGGAAATCACCCCTCCACTTT. It encodes CASRHGKSPLHF.

The chain employs TRBV30 and TRBJ2-5; tentatively, D is TRBD2 (7 bases). The ends were cut back, 1 base at V and 3 bases at J, with 12 bases in the middle. The CDR3 runs to 14 residues. Germline V gene lookup returns CDR1 GTSNPN and CDR2 SVGIG (reference sequence). CDR3 protein: CAWSAGGLKETQYF. CDR3 coding DNA: TGTGCCTGGAGTGCGGGGGGCCTAAAAGAGACCCAGTACTTC.

The chain links TRBV5-6 to TRBJ1-5; 7 nucleotides line up with TRBD1. The CDR3 sequence is 12 residues long. Trimming removed 4 bases from V and 9 bases from J; junction bases left unmatched: 4. Germline CDR1 and CDR2: SGHDT and YYEEEE. Here the CDR3 DNA reads TGTGCCAGCAGCCCTAACAGGGGGCCCCAGCATTTT. This gives the protein CASSPNRGPQHF. Looking up the rest from reference TRBV5-6 and TRBJ1-5 gives the full variable domain: DAGVTQSPTHLIKTRGQQVTLRCSPKSGHDTVSWYQQALGQGPQFIFQYYEEEERQRGNFPDRFSGHQFPNYSSELNVNALLLGDSALYLCASSPNRGPQHFGDGTRLSIL.